This T cell receptor beta chain is drawn from a study of blood T cell repertoires in COVID-19. Background on the study: Material from acute and convalescent COVID-19 was sourced from the United States, Italy and Spain. T cells, B-cell-depleted T cells, or PBMCs provided the cDNA or gDNA that served as material.

The CDR3 extends over 13 amino acids. V lost 2 bases and J 5 bases, leaving 6 bases between the germline ends. In germline, CDR1 is KGHSH, CDR2 LQKENI. Per the original data handling: Reference gene primer amplification yielded estimated nucleated cell counts. The protocol was immunoSEQ multiplex PCR, while the TCRdb copy is restricted to in-frame clones and leaves out a portion. V and J calls and clone size are those listed in that table; D and trimming were worked out from the DNA. This sample has about 130,000 clones, with 70% to 85% found just once. Specimen: peripheral blood. The TCR was taken from a woman older than 75 with acute or convalescent COVID-19. This rearrangement joins TRBV18 to TRBJ2-2; weak D call: TRBD1 (5 bases). The CDR3 protein is CASSPSGTGELFF. CDR3 DNA: TGTGCCAGCTCACCATCAGGGACCGGGGAGCTGTTTTTT.